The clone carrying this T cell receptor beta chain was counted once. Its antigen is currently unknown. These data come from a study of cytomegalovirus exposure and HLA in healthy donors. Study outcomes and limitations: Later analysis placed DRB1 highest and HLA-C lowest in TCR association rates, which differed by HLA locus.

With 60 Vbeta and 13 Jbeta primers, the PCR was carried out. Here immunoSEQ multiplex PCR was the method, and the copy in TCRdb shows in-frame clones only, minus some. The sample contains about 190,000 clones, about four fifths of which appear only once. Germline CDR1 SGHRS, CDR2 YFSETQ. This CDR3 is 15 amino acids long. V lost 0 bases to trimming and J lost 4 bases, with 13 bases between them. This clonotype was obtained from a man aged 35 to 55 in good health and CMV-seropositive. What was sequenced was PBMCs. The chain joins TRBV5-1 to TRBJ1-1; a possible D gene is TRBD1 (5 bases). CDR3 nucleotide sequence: TGCGCCAGCAGCTTGGGGCAGGGAGGAAGCACTGAAGCTTTCTTT. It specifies CASSLGQGGSTEAFF.